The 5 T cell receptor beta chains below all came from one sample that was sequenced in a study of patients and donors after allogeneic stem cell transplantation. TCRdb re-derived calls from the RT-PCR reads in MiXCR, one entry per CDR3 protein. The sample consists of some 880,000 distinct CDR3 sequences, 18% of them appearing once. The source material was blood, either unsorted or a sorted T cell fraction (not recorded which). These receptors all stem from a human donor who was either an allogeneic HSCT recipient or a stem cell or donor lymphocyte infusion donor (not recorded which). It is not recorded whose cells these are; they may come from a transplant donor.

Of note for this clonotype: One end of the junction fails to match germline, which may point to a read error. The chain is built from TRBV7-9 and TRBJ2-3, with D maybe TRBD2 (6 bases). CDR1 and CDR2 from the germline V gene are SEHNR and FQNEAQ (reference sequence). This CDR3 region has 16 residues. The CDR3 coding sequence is TGTGCCAGAAGCTTACTTCAGTCCGGGAGAACAGATACGCAGTATTTT. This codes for CARSLLQSGRTDTQYF.

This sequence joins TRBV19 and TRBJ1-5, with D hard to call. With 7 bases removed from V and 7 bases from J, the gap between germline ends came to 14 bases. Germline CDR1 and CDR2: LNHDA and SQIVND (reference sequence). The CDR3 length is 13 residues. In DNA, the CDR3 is TGTGCCAGTAATCGAAGGGTCATGCAGCCCCAGCATTTT. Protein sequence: CASNRRVMQPQHF. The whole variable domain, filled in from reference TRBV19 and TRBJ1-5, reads DGGITQSPKYLFRKEGQNVTLSCEQNLNHDAMYWYRQDPGQGLRLIYYSQIVNDFQKGDIAEGYSVSREKKESFPLTVTSAQKNPTAFYLCASNRRVMQPQHFGDGTRLSIL.

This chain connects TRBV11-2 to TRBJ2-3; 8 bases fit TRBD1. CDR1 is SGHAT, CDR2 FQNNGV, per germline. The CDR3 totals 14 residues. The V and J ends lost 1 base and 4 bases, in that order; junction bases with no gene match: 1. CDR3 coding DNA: TGTGCCAGCAGCTTAGGGGACAGGCCAGATACGCAGTATTTT. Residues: CASSLGDRPDTQYF.

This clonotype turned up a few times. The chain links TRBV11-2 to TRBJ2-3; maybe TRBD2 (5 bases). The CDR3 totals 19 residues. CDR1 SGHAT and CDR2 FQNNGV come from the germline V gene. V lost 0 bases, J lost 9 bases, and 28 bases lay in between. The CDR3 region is CASSLEGSELAWSRVTQYF. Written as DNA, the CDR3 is TGTGCCAGCAGCTTAGAGGGAAGTGAATTAGCGTGGTCGAGAGTAACGCAGTATTTT.

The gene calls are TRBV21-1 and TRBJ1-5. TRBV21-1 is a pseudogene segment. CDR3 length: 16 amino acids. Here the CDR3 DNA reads TGTGCCAGCAGCAAAGGGAGGACCTGGGGCAATCAGCCCCAGCATTTT. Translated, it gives CASSKGRTWGNQPQHF.